These 9 T cell receptor beta chains originate from one sample sequenced in a study of blood T cell repertoires in acute mononucleosis. Time point: convalescence about 6 months (5-8 months) after acute presentation (visit 7). Measured with immunoSEQ multiplex PCR; TCRdb has only the in-frame clones, and not every one. The table lists around 910 clones, roughly 30% of them singletons, with approximately 54% in the top ten. The sample here was EBV YVL epitope tetramer+ CD8+ T cells sorted from PBMCs, taken during convalescence from infectious mononucleosis. Subset denoted: CD8 T cells binding a tetramer with EBV BRLF1 109-117 peptide (YVL-BR). The source of these receptors is a man aged 18 to 35 with infectious mononucleosis caused by EBV.

This clone was counted between two and nine times. The chain has TRBV30 and TRBJ1-5; D unresolved. The CDR3 spans 15 residues. Trimming removed 2 bases at V and 0 bases at J, with 11 bases between. Germline-derived CDR1 and CDR2 are GTSNPN and SVGIG (reference sequence). The CDR3 nucleotides read TGTGCCTGGAGTTGTCCTCTGGGTAGCAATCAGCCCCAGCATTTT. It translates to CAWSCPLGSNQPQHF.

The V gene is TRBV7-3, the J gene TRBJ2-7; TRBD1 matches at 7 bases. CDR3 size: 13 residues. With V trimmed by 6 bases and J by 1 base, 3 bases remained unmatched. Germline V gene data show CDR1 as SGHTA and CDR2 as FQGTGA. The chain's CDR3 is CASSWTGSYEQYF. Written as DNA, the CDR3 is TGTGCCAGCAGTTGGACAGGTTCCTACGAGCAGTACTTC.

The sample holds a few counts of this clone. This chain uses TRBV11-1 with TRBJ2-1; D remains ambiguous. This CDR3 is 13 amino acids long. V lost 4 bases, J lost 4 bases, and 8 bases lay in between. Looked up from germline, CDR1 is SGHAT and CDR2 is FQDESV (reference sequence). CDR3 bases: TGTGCCAGCAGCTCCCTAACGTACAATGAGCAGTTCTTC. It encodes CASSSLTYNEQFF.

This sequence joins TRBV13 and TRBJ2-7, with a weak D call TRBD1 (6 bases). Trimming stripped 10 bases from V and 0 bases from J, with 16 bases between. The V gene's germline CDR1 is PRHDT and CDR2 FYEKMQ (reference sequence). This CDR3 region has 14 residues. CDR3 nucleotides: TGTGCCATCAGGGCCGGGGACACCTCCTACGAGCAGTACTTC. Encoded protein: CAIRAGDTSYEQYF.

By share, this clone ranks as medium-sized. The V gene is TRBV6-5, the J gene TRBJ2-7; no firm D call. Germline-derived CDR1 and CDR2 are MNHEY and SVGAGI. V gave up 5 bases and J gave up 6 bases, with 11 bases separating them. There are 12 residues in the CDR3. This CDR3 is CASSPPGVEQYF. DNA for the CDR3: TGTGCCAGCAGTCCCCCTGGTGTCGAGCAGTACTTC.

The V gene is TRBV27, the J gene TRBJ2-5; TRBD2 aligns across 14 bases. Germline V gives CDR1 MNHEY, CDR2 SMNVEV (reference sequence). Trimming cost V 6 bases and J 5 bases; bases outside gene matches: 5. This CDR3 is 15 amino acids long. CDR3 bases: TGTGCCAGCAGACGACTAGCGGGAGGGGCGGAGACCCAGTACTTC. It translates to CASRRLAGGAETQYF.

The J gene is TRBJ2-3, the V gene TRBV19; 7 bases line up with TRBD2. The CDR3 spans 13 residues. Per the germline V gene, CDR1 is LNHDA and CDR2 is SQIVND (reference sequence). CDR3 region: CGRTAGNSDTQYF. CDR3 nucleotides: TGTGGTAGAACAGCGGGAAACTCTGATACGCAGTATTTT.

Turning to this clone: It differs at one base from a far larger clone, so likely a read error. In the same sample, other DNA sequences code for this CDR3. The gene calls are TRBV30 and TRBJ1-5; D call uncertain. The germline gives CDR1 GTSNPN, CDR2 SVGIG (reference sequence). This CDR3 region has 15 residues. Here the CDR3 DNA reads TGTGCCTGGAGTAGGCCTCTCGGTAGCAACCAGCCCCAGCATTTT. It is translated as CAWSRPLGSNQPQHF.

As for this clone: A far larger clone differs by one base, so this is likely a read error. The CDR3 is CAGNSGSAYNEQYF. The CDR3 region has the DNA TGTGCCGGCAATAGCGGGAGCGCCTACAATGAGCAGTACTTC. The chain recombines TRBV6-5 with TRBJ2-7; TRBD2 matches 9 bases. There are 14 residues in the CDR3. V trimming: 11 bases; J trimming: 7 bases; junction bases outside the gene matches: 15. Germline V gene lookup returns CDR1 MNHEY and CDR2 SVGAGI.